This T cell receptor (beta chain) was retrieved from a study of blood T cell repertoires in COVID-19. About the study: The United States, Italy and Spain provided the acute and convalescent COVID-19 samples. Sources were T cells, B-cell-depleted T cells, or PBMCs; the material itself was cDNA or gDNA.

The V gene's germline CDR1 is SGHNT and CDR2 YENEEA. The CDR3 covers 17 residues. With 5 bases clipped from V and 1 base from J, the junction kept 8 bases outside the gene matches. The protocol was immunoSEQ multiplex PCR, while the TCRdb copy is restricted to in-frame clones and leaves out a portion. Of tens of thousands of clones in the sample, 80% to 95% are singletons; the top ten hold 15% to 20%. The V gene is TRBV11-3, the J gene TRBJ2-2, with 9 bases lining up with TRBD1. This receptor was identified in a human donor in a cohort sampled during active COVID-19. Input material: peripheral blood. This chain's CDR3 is CASSRTGGHMNTGELFF. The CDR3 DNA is TGTGCCAGCAGCCGAACAGGGGGCCATATGAACACCGGGGAGCTGTTTTTT.